These 8 T cell receptor beta chains came from one sample sequenced in a study of cytomegalovirus exposure and HLA in healthy donors. Only in-frame clones appear in the TCRdb table, and some are missing; sequencing was by immunoSEQ multiplex PCR. Of 200,000 to 300,000 clones listed, about 90% are singletons. Sequenced material: PBMCs. These receptors all stem from a man between 18 and 35 years old in good health and CMV-seropositive.

The chain links TRBV11-2 to TRBJ2-1; the match to TRBD1 covers 8 bases. Germline assignment: CDR1 SGHAT and CDR2 FQNNGV. The CDR3 length is 16 residues. After removal of 4 bases from V and 5 bases from J, the junction contained 10 bases not matched to a gene. The CDR3 spells CASSYAPGQEHNEQFF. For the CDR3, the DNA is TGTGCCAGCAGCTACGCTCCGGGACAGGAACACAATGAGCAGTTCTTC. The whole variable domain, remainder taken from reference TRBV11-2 and TRBJ2-1, is EAGVAQSPRYKIIEKRQSVAFWCNPISGHATLYWYQQILGQGPKLLIQFQNNGVVDDSQLPKDRFSAERLKGVDSTLKIQPAKLEDSAVYLCASSYAPGQEHNEQFFGPGTRLTVL.

The chain joins TRBV2 to TRBJ2-1; D gene uncertain. Germline V gene data show CDR1 as SNHLY and CDR2 as FYNNEI. V dropped 2 bases and J dropped 3 bases, with 5 bases sitting between them. The CDR3 contains 13 residues. CDR3 amino acids: CASSEQFYNEQFF. CDR3 nucleotides: TGTGCCAGCAGTGAACAGTTCTACAATGAGCAGTTCTTC.

The sample holds a few counts of this clone. The chain joins TRBV6-1 to TRBJ1-5; D may be TRBD1 (6 bases). V was trimmed by 5 bases and J by 3 bases, leaving 14 bases between them. CDR1 is MNHNS and CDR2 is SASEGT in the germline V gene. The CDR3 loop spans 15 amino acids. In DNA form, the CDR3 reads TGTGCCAGCAGTACCTCCATGGGGGCCAATCAGCCCCAGCATTTT. Its protein product is CASSTSMGANQPQHF.

This rearrangement joins TRBV20-1 to TRBJ1-2; D ambiguous. The germline V gene has CDR1 DFQATT and CDR2 SNEGSKA (reference sequence). V dropped 0 bases and J dropped 8 bases, with 7 bases sitting between them. The length of the CDR3 is 11 residues. The chain's CDR3 is CSAREVLGYTF. DNA of the CDR3: TGCAGTGCTAGAGAAGTTCTGGGCTACACCTTC.

This rearrangement joins TRBV19 to TRBJ2-7; a possible D gene is TRBD1 (6 bases). Germline V gives CDR1 LNHDA, CDR2 SQIVND (reference sequence). V was trimmed by 5 bases and J by 7 bases, leaving 12 bases between them. This CDR3 contains 12 residues. The DNA for the CDR3 is TGTGCCAGTAGTCACCAGGGGCAAGAGCAGTACTTC. This gives the protein CASSHQGQEQYF.

The CDR3 sequence is CASSLGGSSNQPQHF. The CDR3, as DNA: TGTGCCAGCAGTTTGGGGGGGAGCAGCAATCAGCCCCAGCATTTT. The chain employs TRBV28 and TRBJ1-5; D might be TRBD1 (5 bases). Germline CDR1 MDHEN, CDR2 SYDVKM. CDR3 length equals 15 residues. V was clipped by 3 bases and J by 1 base, with 10 bases between them.

A few counts support this clone. This sequence joins TRBV11-2 and TRBJ1-4; D ambiguous. V lost 2 bases and J lost 7, with 8 bases in between. This CDR3 contains 13 residues. Germline assignment: CDR1 SGHAT and CDR2 FQNNGV. The CDR3 nucleotides read TGTGCCAGCAGCTTATGGGGAGGTGAAAAACTGTTTTTT. It encodes CASSLWGGEKLFF. Variable domain in full (rest from reference TRBV11-2 and TRBJ1-4): EAGVAQSPRYKIIEKRQSVAFWCNPISGHATLYWYQQILGQGPKLLIQFQNNGVVDDSQLPKDRFSAERLKGVDSTLKIQPAKLEDSAVYLCASSLWGGEKLFFGSGTQLSVL.

This chain joins TRBV7-9 and TRBJ1-2; D may be TRBD1 (6 bases). Germline V gives CDR1 SEHNR, CDR2 FQNEAQ (reference sequence). This CDR3 comprises 15 residues. V shed 7 bases and J shed 0 bases, with 15 bases lying between them. The CDR3 nucleotides are TGTGCCAGCACCGGAGGACAGCAATCTAACTATGGCTACACCTTC. This translates into CASTGGQQSNYGYTF.